The 8 T cell receptor beta chains below all came from one sample that was sequenced in a study of CD8 T cells in Susac syndrome (dated by TCRdb to about 2019). Receptors were amplified or captured by the immunoSEQ multiplex PCR assay. RNA was extracted with the RNeasy kit and 0.5 to 1 ug was reverse transcribed using random hexamers. Using fastp trimming at Q25 and MiXCR clonotype assembly, TCRdb reanalyzed the public sequencing data and kept in-frame beta chains. Every CDR3 protein is listed once, alongside the most common genes and DNA of its rows. The sample contains about 140,000 distinct CDR3 sequences, over 90% of them found a single time. The top ten clonotypes cover over 0.15% of the sample. The sequenced sample consisted of CD8+ T cells from PBMCs. The receptors here all came from a human donor with Susac syndrome.

The gene calls are TRBV9 and TRBJ1-2; D is unresolved. V was pared by 0 bases and J by 7 bases, with 7 bases between. The CDR3 is 12 amino acids. Germline loops: CDR1 SGDLS, CDR2 YYNGEE. The CDR3 bases are TGTGCCAGCAGCGTAGGAGGGTTTGGCTACACCTTC. Translated, it gives CASSVGGFGYTF.

The J gene is TRBJ1-5, the V gene TRBV3-1; D is perhaps TRBD1 (5 bases). Germline V CDR1 and CDR2: LGHDT, YNNKEL (reference sequence). The CDR3 loop spans 20 amino acids. V lost 0 bases and J 2 bases, leaving 23 bases between the germline ends. The chain's CDR3 is CASSQEQASGAVGGNQPQHF. The CDR3 bases are TGTGCCAGCAGCCAAGAACAGGCAAGCGGCGCGGTCGGGGGCAATCAGCCCCAGCATTTT.

The chain uses TRBV11-1 and TRBJ1-2; unclear D gene. In germline, CDR1 is SGHAT, CDR2 FQDESV (reference sequence). This CDR3 has 13 amino acids. Trimming cost V 3 bases and J 1 base, with 6 bases left between them. The CDR3 is CASSFKSNYGYTF. The CDR3 nucleotides are TGTGCCAGCAGCTTTAAGAGTAACTATGGCTACACCTTC. Variable domain in full (rest from reference TRBV11-1 and TRBJ1-2): EAEVAQSPRYKITEKSQAVAFWCDPISGHATLYWYRQILGQGPELLVQFQDESVVDDSQLPKDRFSAERLKGVDSTLKIQPAELGDSAMYLCASSFKSNYGYTFGSGTRLTVV.

V gene TRBV28 combines with J gene TRBJ1-2; weak D call: TRBD1 (6 bases). Trimming removed 3 bases at V and 3 bases at J, with 17 bases between. Germline V gives CDR1 MDHEN, CDR2 SYDVKM. CDR3 length: 16 residues. CDR3 nucleotides: TGTGCCAGCAGTTTTACAGGGCCTGGCCTAGACTATGGCTACACCTTC. Residues: CASSFTGPGLDYGYTF.

The rearrangement links TRBV5-6 to TRBJ2-5; the D call may be TRBD1 or TRBD2 (6 bases each). The germline gives CDR1 SGHDT, CDR2 YYEEEE. The V and J ends lost 1 base and 5 bases respectively, with 18 bases between them. This CDR3 comprises 16 residues. The CDR3 bases are TGTGCCAGCAGCTTGTTATCCGTGGGGGCGGGGGAGACCCAGTACTTC. Its protein product is CASSLLSVGAGETQYF. Looking up the rest from reference TRBV5-6 and TRBJ2-5 gives the full variable domain: DAGVTQSPTHLIKTRGQQVTLRCSPKSGHDTVSWYQQALGQGPQFIFQYYEEEERQRGNFPDRFSGHQFPNYSSELNVNALLLGDSALYLCASSLLSVGAGETQYFGPGTRLLVL.

The rearrangement links TRBV6-2 or TRBV6-3 to TRBJ2-4; 9 bases line up with TRBD1. CDR3 length: 23 amino acids. V shed 2 bases and J 0 bases; nucleotides not matched to a gene: 23. Germline CDR1 and CDR2: MNHEY and SVGEGT. In DNA form, the CDR3 reads TGTGCCAGCAGTTACCCTAAGTCAGGGACAGGGTACCCCGACCATTTAGCCAAAAACATTCAGTACTTC. It translates to CASSYPKSGTGYPDHLAKNIQYF.

The V gene is TRBV19, the J gene TRBJ1-1; D ambiguous. Germline CDR1 LNHDA, CDR2 SQIVND (reference sequence). The CDR3 is made up of 14 amino acids. Trimming pared 0 bases from V and 5 bases from J, leaving 10 bases between. The CDR3 loop is CASSIDPAGTEAFF. The CDR3 DNA is TGTGCCAGTAGTATAGATCCTGCAGGAACTGAAGCTTTCTTT.

The V gene is TRBV7-9, the J gene TRBJ2-1, with a possible D match to TRBD2 (5 bases). The V and J ends lost 1 base and 10 bases respectively, with 17 bases between them. The CDR3 covers 15 residues. The germline V gene encodes CDR1 SEHNR and CDR2 FQNEAQ (reference sequence). As DNA, the CDR3 is TGTGCCAGCAGCTTAGTGGCGGGTAATTTTGTAGAGCAGTTCTTC. Translated, it gives CASSLVAGNFVEQFF.